The sequence of this T cell receptor beta chain was determined in a study of shared clonotypes between healthy human individuals. Only in-frame clones appear in the TCRdb table, and some are missing; sequencing was by immunoSEQ multiplex PCR. Seen here are under 1,100,000 clones, roughly 74% observed once, and the top ten hold 0.6% to 0.7%. V was clipped by 6 bases and J by 3 bases, with 6 bases between them. Per the germline V gene, CDR1 is MNHNS and CDR2 is SASEGT. The CDR3 spans 11 residues. This clonotype was sampled from a young man in good health. Some clones in this sample may be carry-over from other donors' samples. Sample: memory CD4+ T cells from PBMCs. Subset of the sample: CD45RA-negative fraction. This chain links TRBV6-1 with TRBJ2-7; D ambiguous. CDR3 sequence reads: CASRTYYEQYF. Written as DNA, the CDR3 is TGTGCCAGCAGGACCTACTACGAGCAGTACTTC.